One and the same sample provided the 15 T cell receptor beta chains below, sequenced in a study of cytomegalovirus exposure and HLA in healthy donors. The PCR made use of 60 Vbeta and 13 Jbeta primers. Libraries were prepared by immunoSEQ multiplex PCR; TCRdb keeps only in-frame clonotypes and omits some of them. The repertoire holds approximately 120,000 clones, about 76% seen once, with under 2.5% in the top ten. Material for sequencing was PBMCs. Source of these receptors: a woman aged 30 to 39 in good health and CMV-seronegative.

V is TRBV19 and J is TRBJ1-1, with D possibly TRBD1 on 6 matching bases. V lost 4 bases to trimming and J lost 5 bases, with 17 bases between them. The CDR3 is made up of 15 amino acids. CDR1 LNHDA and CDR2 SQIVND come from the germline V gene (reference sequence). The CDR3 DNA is TGTGCCAGTAGTAAGAGGGCGGGGGCTCGGACTGAAGCTTTCTTT. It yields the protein CASSKRAGARTEAFF.

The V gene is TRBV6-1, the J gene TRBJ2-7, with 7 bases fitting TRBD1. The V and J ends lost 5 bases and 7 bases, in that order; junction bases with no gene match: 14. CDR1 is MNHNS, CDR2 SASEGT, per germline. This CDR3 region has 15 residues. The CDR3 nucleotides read TGTGCCAGCAGTAACCTACAGGGGCTCCTAAGGGAGCAGTACTTC. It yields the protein CASSNLQGLLREQYF.

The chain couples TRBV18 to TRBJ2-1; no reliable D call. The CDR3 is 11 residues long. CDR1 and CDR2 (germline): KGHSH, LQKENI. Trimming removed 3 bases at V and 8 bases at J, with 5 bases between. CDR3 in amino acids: CASSPLDEQFF. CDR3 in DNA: TGTGCCAGCTCACCTCTCGATGAGCAGTTCTTC.

CDR3 loop: CASSYSRSASYNEQFF. Written as DNA, the CDR3 is TGTGCCAGCAGTTACTCGCGGTCGGCCTCCTACAATGAGCAGTTCTTC. The gene calls are TRBV6-5 and TRBJ2-1; D remains unclear. V lost 0 bases, J lost 0 bases, and 9 bases lay in between. There are 16 residues in the CDR3. In germline, CDR1 is MNHEY, CDR2 SVGAGI.

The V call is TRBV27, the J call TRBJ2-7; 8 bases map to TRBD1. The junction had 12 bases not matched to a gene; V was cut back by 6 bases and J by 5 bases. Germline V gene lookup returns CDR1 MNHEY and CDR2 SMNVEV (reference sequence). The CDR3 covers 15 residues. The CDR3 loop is CASRIGTGAGDEQYF. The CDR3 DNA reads TGTGCCAGCAGAATAGGGACAGGCGCCGGGGACGAGCAGTACTTC.

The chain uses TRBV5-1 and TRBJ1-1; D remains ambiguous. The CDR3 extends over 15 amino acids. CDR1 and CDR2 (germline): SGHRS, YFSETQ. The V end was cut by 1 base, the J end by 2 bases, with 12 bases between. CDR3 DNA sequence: TGCGCCAGCAGCTTGTTTTCAGAAACAAACACTGAAGCTTTCTTT. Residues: CASSLFSETNTEAFF.

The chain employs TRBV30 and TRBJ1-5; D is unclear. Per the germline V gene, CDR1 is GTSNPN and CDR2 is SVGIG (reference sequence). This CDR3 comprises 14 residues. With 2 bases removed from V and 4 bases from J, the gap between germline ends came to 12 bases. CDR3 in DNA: TGTGCCTGGAGTTTACAGAACCGGAATCAGCCCCAGCATTTT. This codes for CAWSLQNRNQPQHF.

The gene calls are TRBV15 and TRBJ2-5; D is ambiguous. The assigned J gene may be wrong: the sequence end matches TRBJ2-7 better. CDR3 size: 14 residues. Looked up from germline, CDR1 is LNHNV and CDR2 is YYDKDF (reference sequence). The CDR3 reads CATSRDHNDYEQYF. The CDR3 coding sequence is TGTGCCACCAGCAGAGATCATAACGACTACGAGCAGTACTTC.

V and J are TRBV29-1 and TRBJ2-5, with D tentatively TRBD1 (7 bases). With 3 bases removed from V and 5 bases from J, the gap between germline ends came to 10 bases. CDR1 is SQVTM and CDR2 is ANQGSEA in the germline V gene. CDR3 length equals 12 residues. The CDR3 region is CSVDRGEETQYF. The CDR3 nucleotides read TGCAGCGTTGACAGGGGGGAGGAGACCCAGTACTTC.

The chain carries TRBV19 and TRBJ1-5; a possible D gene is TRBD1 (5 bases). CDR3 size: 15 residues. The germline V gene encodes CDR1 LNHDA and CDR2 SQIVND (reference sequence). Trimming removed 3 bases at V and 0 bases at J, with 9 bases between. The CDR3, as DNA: TGTGCCAGTAGTATCAGGGCAGATAGCAATCAGCCCCAGCATTTT. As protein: CASSIRADSNQPQHF.

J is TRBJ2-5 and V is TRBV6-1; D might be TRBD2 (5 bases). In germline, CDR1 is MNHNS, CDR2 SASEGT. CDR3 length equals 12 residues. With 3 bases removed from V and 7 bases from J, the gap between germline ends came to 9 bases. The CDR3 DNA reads TGTGCCAGCAGTGAGGTTGCGGGGACCCAGTACTTC. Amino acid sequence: CASSEVAGTQYF.

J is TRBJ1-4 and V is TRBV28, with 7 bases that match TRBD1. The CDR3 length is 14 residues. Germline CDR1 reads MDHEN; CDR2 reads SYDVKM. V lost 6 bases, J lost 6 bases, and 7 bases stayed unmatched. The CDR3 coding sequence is TGTGCCAGCAGCCCCACAGGGGAAGATGAAAAACTGTTTTTT. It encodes CASSPTGEDEKLFF.

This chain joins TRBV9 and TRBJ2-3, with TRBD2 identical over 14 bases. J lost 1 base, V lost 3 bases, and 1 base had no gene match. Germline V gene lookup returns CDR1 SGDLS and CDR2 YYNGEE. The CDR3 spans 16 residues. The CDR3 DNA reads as TGTGCCAGCAGCGAGGGACTAGCGGGAGGCACAGATACGCAGTATTTT. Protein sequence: CASSEGLAGGTDTQYF.

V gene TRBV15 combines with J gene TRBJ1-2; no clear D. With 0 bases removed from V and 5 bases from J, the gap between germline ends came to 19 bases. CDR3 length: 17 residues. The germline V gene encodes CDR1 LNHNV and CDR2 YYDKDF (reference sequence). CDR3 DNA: TGTGCCACCAGCAGAGATTGGGCACCTACTTATGGATATGGCTACACCTTC. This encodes CATSRDWAPTYGYGYTF.

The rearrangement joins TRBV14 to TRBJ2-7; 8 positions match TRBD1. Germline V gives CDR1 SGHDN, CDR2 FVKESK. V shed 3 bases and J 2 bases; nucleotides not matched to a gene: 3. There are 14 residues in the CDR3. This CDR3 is CASSHGQGTYEQYF. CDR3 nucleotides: TGTGCCAGCAGCCACGGACAGGGCACCTACGAGCAGTACTTC.